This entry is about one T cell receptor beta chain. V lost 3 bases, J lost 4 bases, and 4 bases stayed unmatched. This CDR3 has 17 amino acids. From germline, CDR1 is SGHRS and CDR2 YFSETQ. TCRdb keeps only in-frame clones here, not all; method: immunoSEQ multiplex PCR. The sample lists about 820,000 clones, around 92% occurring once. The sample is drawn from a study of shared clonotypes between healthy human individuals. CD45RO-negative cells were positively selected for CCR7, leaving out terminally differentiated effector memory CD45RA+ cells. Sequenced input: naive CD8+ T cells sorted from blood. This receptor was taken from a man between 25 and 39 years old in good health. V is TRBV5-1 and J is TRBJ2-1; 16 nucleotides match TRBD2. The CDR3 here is CASSSGLAGGKYNEQFF. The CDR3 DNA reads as TGCGCCAGCAGCTCGGGACTAGCGGGAGGGAAATACAATGAGCAGTTCTTC.